Following are 20 T cell receptor beta chains from one sample sequenced in a study of a mutant IDH1 vaccine in newly diagnosed glioma. No antigen has been assigned to these receptors. Documented time point: week 23, last vaccination. A 20-mer mutant IDH1 peptide at 300 ug was injected subcutaneously with topical imiquimod. The table came from immunoSEQ multiplex PCR; TCRdb's copy has only in-frame clones and leaves some out. The sample carries 35,000 to 50,000 clones, roughly 80% recorded once. The sample here was PBMCs, taken from a glioma patient whose treatment included an IDH1 peptide vaccine. These receptors originate from a woman aged 18-29 years with glioma. Some clones in this sample may be carry-over from other donors' samples.

The V and J genes are TRBV19 and TRBJ1-5; 8 bases agree with TRBD1. V dropped 9 bases and J dropped 7; count of bases not matched to a gene: 23. CDR1 and CDR2 (germline): LNHDA, SQIVND (reference sequence). The CDR3 totals 18 residues. The CDR3 DNA sequence: TGTGCCAGCTCCTCCCAGGGGGCGAGGGGGGTCCATGGGCAGCCCCAGCATTTT. It translates to CASSSQGARGVHGQPQHF.

Concerning this clone: The junction does not match germline at one end; this may be a read error. J is TRBJ2-6 and V is TRBV25-1; D unclear. CDR3 length: 16 amino acids. Per germline, CDR1 MGHDK and CDR2 SYGVNS. The CDR3 region has the DNA TGTGCCAGTAGTGGCCTCTTGAATTCTGGGGCCAACGTCCTGACTTTC. It specifies CASSGLLNSGANVLTF.

The chain employs TRBV5-4 and TRBJ1-1; D remains unclear. Germline V lookup: CDR1 SGHNT, CDR2 YYREEE (reference sequence). This CDR3 spans 15 amino acids. V gave up 4 bases and J gave up 0 bases, with 13 bases separating them. As DNA, the CDR3 is TGTGCCAGCAGCCCACGGGGAGGGATGAACACTGAAGCTTTCTTT. Translated, it gives CASSPRGGMNTEAFF.

V is TRBV11-3 and J is TRBJ2-5, with D unclear. CDR3 length: 15 residues. The germline V gene has CDR1 SGHNT and CDR2 YENEEA. V lost 8 bases, J lost 2 bases, and 18 bases lay in between. CDR3 residues: CASCSGLVGQETQYF. The DNA of the CDR3 is TGTGCCAGCTGCTCAGGTCTGGTGGGGCAAGAGACCCAGTACTTC.

In DNA form, the CDR3 reads TGCGCCAGCAGCCAAAAGCTTAGCAATGAGCAGTTCTTC. Translated, it gives CASSQKLSNEQFF. The chain employs TRBV4-1 and TRBJ2-1; D not certain. The germline V and J ends were trimmed by 2 bases and 6 bases, with 8 bases remaining between them. Per germline, CDR1 MGHRA and CDR2 YSYEKL. The CDR3 extends over 13 amino acids.

This clone was counted a single time. The rearrangement joins TRBV2 to TRBJ2-7; 7 bases line up with TRBD2. The germline V gene encodes CDR1 SNHLY and CDR2 FYNNEI. This CDR3 spans 14 amino acids. J lost 4 bases, V lost 10 bases, and 13 bases had no gene match. This chain's CDR3 is CATKTRAGDYEQYF. CDR3 coding DNA: TGTGCCACCAAAACCCGGGCGGGAGATTACGAGCAGTACTTC.

This clone was picked up a small number of times. The chain is built from TRBV7-9 and TRBJ2-7; 8 bases map to TRBD1. Trimming took 6 bases from V and 6 from J; bases not matched to a gene: 7. The germline V gene encodes CDR1 SEHNR and CDR2 FQNEAQ (reference sequence). The CDR3 runs to 13 residues. Written as DNA, the CDR3 is TGTGCCAGCAGGACGACAGGGGCGCCCGAGCAGTACTTC. Its translation is CASRTTGAPEQYF.

CDR3 in DNA: TGTGCCAGCAGCTTGGCGGGGGAGCAGTACTTC. Its protein is CASSLAGEQYF. The gene calls are TRBV11-3 and TRBJ2-7, with D tentatively TRBD2 (6 bases). The length of the CDR3 is 11 residues. The ends were cut back, 3 bases at V and 7 bases at J, with 7 bases in the middle. CDR1 and CDR2 from the germline V gene are SGHNT and YENEEA.

This sequence joins TRBV7-9 and TRBJ2-7; 9 nucleotides agree with TRBD1. V dropped 1 base and J dropped 4; count of bases not matched to a gene: 5. Germline V gene data show CDR1 as SEHNR and CDR2 as FQNEAQ (reference sequence). CDR3 size: 15 residues. DNA of the CDR3: TGTGCCAGCAGCTTAGAAGGCGGGACAGGGTACGAGCAGTACTTC. Protein sequence: CASSLEGGTGYEQYF. Together with reference TRBV7-9 and TRBJ2-7, the CDR3 gives the full variable domain: DTGVSQNPRHKITKRGQNVTFRCDPISEHNRLYWYRQTLGQGPEFLTYFQNEAQLEKSRLLSDRFSAERPKGSFSTLEIQRTEQGDSAMYLCASSLEGGTGYEQYFGPGTRLTVT.

The CDR3 DNA reads TGTGCCAGCAGCAAAGTTTCTGAGAATGAGCAGTTCTTC. It codes for CASSKVSENEQFF. The rearrangement links TRBV21-1 to TRBJ2-1; the table's TRBD2 call for D was not verified on the DNA. TRBV21-1 is listed as a pseudogene. The length of the CDR3 is 13 residues.

This clone was counted between two and nine times. The chain uses TRBV9 and TRBJ2-2; unclear D gene. Germline-derived CDR1 and CDR2 are SGDLS and YYNGEE. Trimming took 4 bases from V and 4 from J, leaving 2 bases between them. CDR3 length: 11 residues. The CDR3 DNA sequence: TGTGCCAGCAGCCTCACCGGGGAGCTGTTTTTT. Protein sequence: CASSLTGELFF.

The chain is built from TRBV7-8 and TRBJ2-1, with TRBD2 matching over 7 bases. The CDR3 is 16 residues long. J was trimmed by 5 bases and V by 2 bases; bases with no gene match: 9. The germline V gene has CDR1 SGHVS and CDR2 FQNEAQ. The CDR3 here is CASSLLRLAGNNEQFF. The CDR3 coding sequence is TGTGCCAGCAGCTTATTAAGACTAGCAGGGAACAATGAGCAGTTCTTC. The full variable domain, its missing parts supplied by reference TRBV7-8 and TRBJ2-1, is GAGVSQSPRYKVAKRGQDVALRCDPISGHVSLFWYQQALGQGPEFLTYFQNEAQLDKSGLPSDRFFAERPEGSVSTLKIQRTQQEDSAVYLCASSLLRLAGNNEQFFGPGTRLTVL.

The V call is TRBV6-1, the J call TRBJ2-7; 9 bases fit TRBD1. CDR1 MNHNS and CDR2 SASEGT come from the germline V gene. This CDR3 has 15 amino acids. The junction had 5 bases not matched to a gene; V was cut back by 4 bases and J by 1 base. CDR3 region: CASSAHGTGSYEQYF. CDR3 bases: TGTGCCAGCAGTGCCCACGGGACAGGGTCCTACGAGCAGTACTTC.

The chain links TRBV27 to TRBJ2-1, with 10 bases lining up with TRBD1. The CDR3 consists of 14 residues. Unmatched junction bases numbered 2, after V lost 3 bases and J lost 6 bases. In germline, CDR1 is MNHEY, CDR2 SMNVEV (reference sequence). For the CDR3, the DNA is TGTGCCAGCAGTTTCCGGGACAGGGGCAATGAGCAGTTCTTC. Encoded protein: CASSFRDRGNEQFF.

The chain carries TRBV5-6 and TRBJ2-7; D remains ambiguous. Germline values: CDR1 SGHDT, CDR2 YYEEEE. The CDR3 consists of 15 residues. V dropped 0 bases and J dropped 1 base, with 11 bases sitting between them. CDR3 bases: TGTGCCAGCAGCTTGGTAGGCCAGCCATCCTACGAGCAGTACTTC. As protein: CASSLVGQPSYEQYF.

The chain links TRBV6-6 to TRBJ1-2; D unresolved. The germline V and J ends were trimmed by 2 bases and 8 bases, with 9 bases remaining between them. Germline lookup yields CDR1 MNHNY and CDR2 SVGAGI (reference sequence). The CDR3 is 12 residues long. This CDR3 reads CASSYPAGGYTF. DNA of the CDR3: TGTGCCAGCAGTTACCCGGCTGGGGGCTACACCTTC.

V usage is TRBV6-5 and J usage is TRBJ1-2; D unclear. The CDR3 covers 15 residues. CDR1 and CDR2 (germline): MNHEY, SVGAGI. The V end lost 4 bases, the J end lost 4 bases, and 16 bases lay between the germline ends. The CDR3, as DNA: TGTGCCAGCAGTTCGACGTTGGACCTTTTCTATGGCTACACCTTC. The encoded protein is CASSSTLDLFYGYTF.

V gene TRBV5-3 combines with J gene TRBJ1-2, with 7 bases aligning to TRBD1. TRBV5-3 falls under the ORF class, with uncertain function. Unmatched junction bases numbered 3, after V lost 4 bases and J lost 3 bases. The CDR3 extends over 13 amino acids. CDR3 DNA: TGTGCCAGAAGCCCTGGGACAGACTATGGCTACACCTTC. Protein product: CARSPGTDYGYTF.

The CDR3 DNA reads as TGCGCCAGCAGAGCTAACGCAGGGACTTACGAGCAGTACTTC. Protein: CASRANAGTYEQYF. This chain links TRBV5-1 with TRBJ2-7; TRBD2 might be the D (6 bases). CDR1 SGHRS and CDR2 YFSETQ come from the germline V gene. CDR3 length equals 14 residues. Trimming shortened V by 5 bases and J by 4 bases, and 16 bases separated the two germline ends.

The chain employs TRBV2 and TRBJ1-6; possibly TRBD1 for D (6 bases). The CDR3 spans 14 residues. CDR1 is SNHLY, CDR2 FYNNEI, per germline. V lost 0 bases, J lost 9 bases, and 9 bases lay in between. DNA for the CDR3: TGTGCCAGCAGTGAAGCCAGGGGAGGTTCACCCCTCCACTTT. It specifies CASSEARGGSPLHF.